This T cell receptor beta chain was obtained from a study of metastatic and nonmetastatic thyroid tumors. Study results and limitations: Malignant tumors reportedly showed significantly higher TCR beta diversity than benign nodules in both blood and tumor.

The CDR3 sequence is 16 residues long. With MiXCR, TCRdb called clones anew from the PCR reads. The data hold tens of thousands of clones, with 20% observed a single time. To note about this clone: Its specificity is not known. The junction differs from germline at one of its ends, possibly a read error.

Before thyroid surgery, none of the patients had received any treatment. Sequencing was done on a sample of blood. The source is a female donor with papillary thyroid cancer or a benign thyroid nodule (not recorded which). Some clones in this sample may be carry-over from other donors' samples. The genes are TRBV12-3 or TRBV12-4 and TRBJ2-3, with D perhaps TRBD2 (6 bases). The CDR3 DNA sequence: TGTGCCAGCACCCGCACGGTGACTAGAGCTTCCGATTCGCAGTACTTT. Protein: CASTRTVTRASDSQYF.